This is a list of T cell receptor beta chains from one sample in a study of T-cell reconstitution after alpha-beta-depleted transplantation in children. MiXCR was run by TCRdb on the PCR reads, yielding one entry per CDR3 protein. The table includes 190,000 or so distinct CDR3 sequences, 6.5% to 7.5% detected once. The sample here was PBMCs from the stem cell graft donor, taken from the stem cell graft. Receptor source: a human donor who donated a stem cell graft to a child with Wiskott-Aldrich syndrome. Each CDR3 is given with its conserved first and last residue. D genes are given only for firm matches. Some rows mark clone size as missing; the rest say once, few, many or name a class of expanded clone.

cdr3_aa cdr3_nt j_call clone_size d_call v_call
CASSLEAGGIDQTQYF TGCGCCAGCAGCTTGGAGGCAGGGGGGATCGATCAGACCCAGTACTTC TRBJ2-5 many - TRBV5-1
CASSVSGSLREQYF TGTGCCAGCAGCGTTAGCGGGTCCTTAAGGGAGCAGTACTTC TRBJ2-7 many TRBD2 TRBV7-2
CASRTGIYEQYF TGTGCCAGCAGGACAGGGATCTACGAGCAGTACTTC TRBJ2-7 many TRBD1 TRBV6-1
CASSLGITRAEQYF TGCGCCAGCAGCTTGGGGATAACTCGCGCGGAGCAGTACTTC TRBJ2-7 many - TRBV5-1
CASSLRTRSEQYF TGTGCCAGCAGTCTAAGGACTAGGTCGGAGCAGTACTTC TRBJ2-7 many TRBD2 TRBV28
CASSLRPGQEANEQYF TGTGCCAGCAGTCTGAGACCCGGGCAGGAGGCCAACGAGCAGTACTTC TRBJ2-7 many - TRBV12-3/TRBV12-4
CASGTGPKYTF TGTGCCAGCGGGACAGGCCCCAAATACACCTTC TRBJ1-2 few TRBD1 TRBV27
CASSLPGQGGDQYF TGCGCCAGCAGCCTTCCGGGACAGGGAGGTGACCAGTACTTC TRBJ2-5 few TRBD1 TRBV5-1
CSVEFSGSGPQHF TGCAGCGTTGAGTTTTCAGGGTCTGGGCCCCAGCATTTT TRBJ1-5 many - TRBV29-1
CASSAAHARDREVF TGTGCCAGCAGCGCAGCACACGCACGGGACAGGGAGGTCTTC TRBJ2-1 - TRBD1 TRBV9
CATSKAQISNQPQHF TGTGCCACCAGCAAGGCGCAGATTAGCAATCAGCCCCAGCATTTT TRBJ1-5 many - TRBV15